The 26 T cell receptor beta chains below come from one sample, sequenced in a study of regulatory T cells in long-lasting Graves disease. Libraries of TCR beta came from iRepertoire HTBI primers plus Arm-PCR of CDR3 regions. TCRdb reprocessed the multiplex PCR reads with MiXCR, giving one entry per CDR3 protein. This sample has roughly 700,000 distinct CDR3 sequences, with roughly 30% found just once. Time point indicated: persistent/refractory GD, antithyroid drugs over 5 years with positive TRAb. The authors made the TCR library using RNA they extracted from PBMCs. The sequenced sample was peripheral blood mononuclear cells (PBMCs), obtained when the disease was refractory, from a patient treated with antithyroid drugs. The source of these receptors is a female donor with Graves disease.

This clonotype was detected only a few times. V usage is TRBV30 and J usage is TRBJ1-4; tentatively, D is TRBD1 (5 bases). CDR3 size: 13 residues. Looked up from germline, CDR1 is GTSNPN and CDR2 is SVGIG (reference sequence). Trimming removed 2 bases at V and 7 bases at J, with 11 bases between. The CDR3 nucleotides read TGTGCCTGGAGTTCGGGGGTTGGTGAAAAACTGTTTTTT. Its translation: CAWSSGVGEKLFF. The full variable domain, rest sourced from reference TRBV30 and TRBJ1-4, is SQTIHQWPATLVQPVGSPLSLECTVEGTSNPNLYWYRQAAGRGLQLLFYSVGIGQISSEVPQNLSASRPQDRQFILSSKKLLLSDSGFYLCAWSSGVGEKLFFGSGTQLSVL.

This sequence joins TRBV20-1 and TRBJ2-1, with unresolved D. The CDR3 runs to 11 residues. V was clipped by 4 bases and J by 7 bases, with 8 bases between them. Germline V gene data show CDR1 as DFQATT and CDR2 as SNEGSKA (reference sequence). CDR3 protein: CSANLGNEQFF. Here the CDR3 DNA reads TGCAGTGCTAATCTAGGGAATGAGCAGTTCTTC.

On this clonotype itself: Being one base from a much bigger clone, this may be a read error. This chain joins TRBV6-1 and TRBJ1-6; TRBD1 aligns across 9 bases. CDR1 is MNHNS and CDR2 is SASEGT in the germline V gene. V gave up 6 bases and J gave up 7 bases; unmatched junction bases: 4. The CDR3 covers 14 residues. This chain's CDR3 is CASRSGTGNSPLHF. CDR3 nucleotide sequence: TGTGCCAGCAGATCCGGGACAGGGAATTCACCCCTCCACTTT.

This clonotype was recorded a few times. The V gene is TRBV12-3 or TRBV12-4, the J gene TRBJ2-7, with 9 nucleotides matching TRBD1. The junction had 4 bases not matched to a gene; V was cut back by 3 bases and J by 4 bases. The CDR3 extends over 14 amino acids. The CDR3 sequence: CASSFGTGYYEQYF. CDR3 nucleotide sequence: TGTGCCAGCAGTTTTGGGACAGGGTATTACGAGCAGTACTTC.

This chain links TRBV7-2 with TRBJ2-1; no clear D. The CDR3 extends over 13 amino acids. The germline V gene has CDR1 SGHTA and CDR2 FQGNSA. Trimming took 3 bases from V and 5 from J, leaving 8 bases between them. CDR3 region: CASSFGRNNEQFF. The CDR3 coding sequence is TGTGCCAGCAGCTTTGGACGGAACAATGAGCAGTTCTTC.

This clonotype was picked up a small number of times. The J gene is TRBJ1-6, the V gene TRBV10-3; possible D gene TRBD1, 6 bases. The ends were cut back, 10 bases at V and 9 bases at J, with 16 bases in the middle. CDR3 length: 13 amino acids. CDR1 is ENHRY and CDR2 is SYGVKD in the germline V gene. The CDR3 DNA reads TGTGCCACCACGGGACAAAGCGGTTCACCCCTCCACTTT. Translated: CATTGQSGSPLHF.

This clonotype was found many times. The chain employs TRBV2 and TRBJ2-7; 11 positions agree with TRBD1. The V segment lost 8 bases and the J segment 4 bases; nucleotides outside the gene matches: 7. This CDR3 has 14 amino acids. CDR1 SNHLY and CDR2 FYNNEI come from the germline V gene. The CDR3 DNA reads as TGTGCCAGCCAAAGGACAGGGGGCGCGTACGAGCAGTACTTC. This encodes CASQRTGGAYEQYF.

The genes are TRBV6-1 and TRBJ2-7; 7 bases map to TRBD1. Germline V gene data show CDR1 as MNHNS and CDR2 as SASEGT. The junction had 8 bases not matched to a gene; V was cut back by 2 bases and J by 4 bases. The CDR3 runs to 15 residues. The DNA of the CDR3 is TGTGCCAGCAGTGAACCGACAGGGTCGCCTTACGAGCAGTACTTC. Its protein is CASSEPTGSPYEQYF.

This rearrangement joins TRBV6-5 to TRBJ1-4; D is possibly TRBD1 (5 bases). Per the germline V gene, CDR1 is MNHEY and CDR2 is SVGAGI. The CDR3 loop spans 18 amino acids. V was trimmed by 0 bases and J by 0 bases, leaving 14 bases between them. The CDR3 DNA reads TGTGCCAGCAGTTACTCCGAGAGGGGCCACCCAACTAATGAAAAACTGTTTTTT. The encoded protein is CASSYSERGHPTNEKLFF.

The rearrangement joins TRBV20-1 to TRBJ1-4, with a tentative D call TRBD1 (6 bases). V was cut by 6 bases and J by 0 bases, with 20 bases left in between. Germline V lookup: CDR1 DFQATT, CDR2 SNEGSKA (reference sequence). This CDR3 has 17 amino acids. This chain's CDR3 is CSAQLAGTHATNEKLFF. CDR3 coding DNA: TGCAGTGCCCAGCTCGCCGGGACACATGCAACTAATGAAAAACTGTTTTTT.

CDR3 nucleotide sequence: TGCAGTGCTAGAGAGCACCTGAACACTGAAGCTTTCTTT. It specifies CSAREHLNTEAFF. The chain links TRBV20-1 to TRBJ1-1, with D unclear. CDR3 size: 13 residues. Germline CDR1 and CDR2: DFQATT and SNEGSKA (reference sequence). V dropped 0 bases and J dropped 0 bases, with 5 bases sitting between them.

The chain combines TRBV18 with TRBJ1-1; possible D gene TRBD1, 6 bases. From germline, CDR1 is KGHSH and CDR2 LQKENI. The CDR3 has 14 residues. Between the trimmed V and J ends, which lost 5 bases and 0 bases, there was a span of 10 bases. In nucleotides, the CDR3 is TGTGCCAGCTCAACAACAGGGCTGAACACTGAAGCTTTCTTT. This translates into CASSTTGLNTEAFF.

The rearrangement links TRBV25-1 to TRBJ2-7; the match to TRBD2 covers 8 bases. V lost 2 bases, J lost 2 bases, and 5 bases stayed unmatched. Germline V CDR1 and CDR2: MGHDK, SYGVNS. The CDR3 covers 15 residues. Written as DNA, the CDR3 is TGTGCCAGCAGTGAAGGGACTAGGCGGGCCTACGAGCAGTACTTC. Amino acids: CASSEGTRRAYEQYF.

This chain joins TRBV29-1 and TRBJ1-1; D ambiguous. CDR1 is SQVTM, CDR2 ANQGSEA, per germline. The CDR3 has 14 amino acids. Trimming took off 2 bases at V and 3 bases at J, with 13 bases between the two ends. CDR3 DNA: TGCAGCGTTGAACTTCGTAACAGATACACTGAAGCTTTCTTT. Translated, it gives CSVELRNRYTEAFF.

As concerns this clonotype: A much larger clonotype is one base distant, so this may be a read error. The J gene is TRBJ1-5, the V gene TRBV2; 7 bases map to TRBD1. This CDR3 is built from 13 residues. Germline V gives CDR1 SNHLY, CDR2 FYNNEI. In nucleotides, the CDR3 is TGTGCCAGCAGCGTGACAGGGAGCCAGCTCCAGCATTTT. This gives the protein CASSVTGSQLQHF.

This clonotype was found many times. The germline gene is not matched at one end of the junction; a read error may be the cause. The rearrangement joins TRBV7-2 to TRBJ1-1; TRBD1 agrees at 7 bases. The CDR3 is 14 residues long. Germline loops: CDR1 SGHTA, CDR2 FQGNSA. The CDR3 DNA reads as TGCGCCAGCAGCCTGGGACAGAAAAACACTGAAGCTTTCTTT. As protein: CASSLGQKNTEAFF.

DNA for the CDR3: TGTGCCAGTAGTATCGGTTCCCTCGACAGGGAAACCACTGAAGCTTTCTTT. Its translation: CASSIGSLDRETTEAFF. J is TRBJ1-1 and V is TRBV19; 7 bases fit TRBD1. This CDR3 is built from 17 residues. Trimming cost V 3 bases and J 4 bases; bases outside gene matches: 14. Germline V lookup: CDR1 LNHDA, CDR2 SQIVND (reference sequence).

At least ten counts were recorded for this clonotype. The V call is TRBV11-2, the J call TRBJ2-2, with 10 nucleotides matching TRBD2. Per the germline V gene, CDR1 is SGHAT and CDR2 is FQNNGV. V lost 2 bases to trimming and J lost 6 bases; unmatched junction nucleotides: 12. This CDR3 spans 18 amino acids. The CDR3 loop reads CASSLFRASGSAAGELFF. The CDR3 DNA is TGTGCCAGCAGCTTATTTCGGGCTAGCGGGAGTGCGGCCGGGGAGCTGTTTTTT.

As for this clonotype: Given a much more abundant clone one base away, this may be a read error. This sequence joins TRBV7-6 and TRBJ2-4; TRBD2 might be the D (5 bases). V was pared by 3 bases and J by 0 bases, with 9 bases between. CDR3 size: 15 residues. Germline V gene sequence: CDR1 SGHVS, CDR2 FNYEAQ. The CDR3 DNA follows: TGTGCCAGCAGCTTTCCGGGGTTAGCCAAAAACATTCAGTACTTC. Its protein is CASSFPGLAKNIQYF.

The V and J genes are TRBV7-3 and TRBJ2-2, with TRBD2 identical over 13 bases. V gave up 5 bases and J gave up 8 bases; unmatched junction bases: 5. CDR1 and CDR2 from the germline V gene are SGHTA and FQGTGA. The CDR3 is 15 residues long. CDR3 sequence (DNA): TGTGCCAGCAGCGCCCGGACTAGCGGGAGTGGGGAGCTGTTTTTT. It encodes CASSARTSGSGELFF.

This clonotype has ten or more counts. This chain's CDR3 is CASSDQMDRYSNQPQHF. The CDR3 DNA is TGTGCCAGCAGTGACCAAATGGACAGGTATAGCAATCAGCCCCAGCATTTT. The V call is TRBV6-1, the J call TRBJ1-5, with 7 nucleotides matching TRBD1. The germline V gene encodes CDR1 MNHNS and CDR2 SASEGT. The CDR3 runs to 17 residues. Trimming took 3 bases from V and 0 from J; bases not matched to a gene: 8.

This clonotype was seen a few times. The gene calls are TRBV28 and TRBJ1-6, with TRBD1 identical over 8 bases. The CDR3 consists of 18 residues. Germline V gene data show CDR1 as MDHEN and CDR2 as SYDVKM. J gave up 1 base and V 7 bases, and 12 bases lay outside the gene matches. The CDR3 is CASTTFQGALSYNSPLHF. The CDR3 DNA follows: TGTGCCAGCACCACCTTTCAGGGGGCCCTATCCTATAATTCACCCCTCCACTTT.

The table lists this clonotype with a few counts. CDR3 nucleotides: TGTGCCAGCAGTGCGCGGGACAGGTTGAACACTGAAGCTTTCTTT. Protein product: CASSARDRLNTEAFF. The chain links TRBV2 to TRBJ1-1, with 8 nucleotides matching TRBD1. Germline CDR1 is SNHLY and CDR2 is FYNNEI. V lost 4 bases and J lost 0; bases outside the gene matches: 4. The CDR3 spans 15 residues.

Worth noting for this clonotype: One junction end disagrees with the germline gene, perhaps due to a read error. V usage is TRBV2 and J usage is TRBJ1-1; 7 bases fit TRBD1. This CDR3 is 15 amino acids long. Germline V gene data show CDR1 as SNHLY and CDR2 as FYNNEI. The CDR3 nucleotides are TGTGCCAGCAGAACCACGACAGGGATAGGGTCTGAAACTTTCTTT. This translates into CASRTTTGIGSETFF. Supplemented by reference TRBV2 and TRBJ1-1, the full variable domain reads EPEVTQTPSHQVTQMGQEVILRCVPISNHLYFYWYRQILGQKVEFLVSFYNNEISEKSEIFDDQFSVERPDGSNFTLKIRSTKLEDSAMYFCASRTTTGIGSETFFGQGTRLTVV.

The chain has TRBV2 and TRBJ2-7; unclear D gene. This CDR3 comprises 13 residues. V lost 10 bases, J lost 1 base, and 14 bases lay in between. Per the germline V gene, CDR1 is SNHLY and CDR2 is FYNNEI. In nucleotides, the CDR3 is TGTGCCATCGACTCTGGGGAATCCTACGAGCAGTACTTC. It is translated as CAIDSGESYEQYF.

This clonotype was seen just once. Since the CDR3 does not end with the conserved phenylalanine or tryptophan, this likely comes from a read error. The chain has TRBV2 and TRBJ1-3, with D perhaps matching TRBD1 (5 bases). In germline, CDR1 is SNHLY, CDR2 FYNNEI. This CDR3 has 12 amino acids. V gave up 7 bases and J gave up 3 bases, with 7 bases separating them. CDR3 in amino acids: CASKGDGNTIYS. In DNA form, the CDR3 reads TGTGCCAGCAAAGGGGATGGAAACACCATATATTCT.